Listed here are 22 T cell receptor beta chains from one sample, sequenced in a study of OX40 agonist ivuxolimab in advanced cancers. Generated by immunoSEQ multiplex PCR, the TCRdb table keeps only in-frame clones and is missing some. The profile shows about 52,000 clones, approximately 86% of them singletons. The sequencing here drew on CD4+ or CD8+ T cells sorted from blood, taken in a trial of the OX40 agonist ivuxolimab. The receptors were gathered from an adult with an advanced solid tumor such as melanoma, head and neck, liver or kidney cancer.

This clone showed up just once. The chain links TRBV4-2 to TRBJ2-3; D is possibly TRBD2 (5 bases). This CDR3 spans 15 amino acids. Germline-derived CDR1 and CDR2 are LGHNA and YNFKEQ. The ends were cut back, 4 bases at V and 0 bases at J, with 11 bases in the middle. The chain's CDR3 is CASSPILESTDTQYF. Written as DNA, the CDR3 is TGTGCCAGCAGCCCGATACTAGAGAGCACAGATACGCAGTATTTT.

This chain joins TRBV7-9 and TRBJ1-1; D ambiguous. V gave up 6 bases and J gave up 1 base, with 6 bases separating them. The CDR3 loop spans 12 amino acids. Germline V gene lookup returns CDR1 SEHNR and CDR2 FQNEAQ (reference sequence). The CDR3 sequence is CASRPGNTEAFF. The CDR3 DNA reads TGTGCCAGCAGACCAGGGAACACTGAAGCTTTCTTT.

V and J are TRBV6-6 and TRBJ1-1; 7 bases map to TRBD1. Germline values: CDR1 MNHNY, CDR2 SVGAGI (reference sequence). V was clipped by 4 bases and J by 0 bases; unmatched bases: 5. The CDR3 sequence is 15 residues long. For the CDR3, the DNA is TGTGCCAGCAGTTCGAACAGGGGCGTGAACACTGAAGCTTTCTTT. Its translation: CASSSNRGVNTEAFF.

The V call is TRBV19, the J call TRBJ2-6; D not resolved. This CDR3 is 16 amino acids long. Germline V gene sequence: CDR1 LNHDA, CDR2 SQIVND (reference sequence). The V end was cut by 5 bases, the J end by 0 bases, with 11 bases between. The CDR3 region is CASSPHTFSGANVLTF. Written as DNA, the CDR3 is TGTGCCAGTAGTCCCCACACGTTCTCTGGGGCCAACGTCCTGACTTTC.

The chain has TRBV5-6 and TRBJ2-7, with TRBD1 as a possible D gene (6 bases). In germline, CDR1 is SGHDT, CDR2 YYEEEE. Trimming cost V 3 bases and J 3 bases, with 13 bases left between them. This CDR3 is 14 amino acids long. The CDR3 DNA reads TGTGCCAGCAGCTCCTCGGGACATCGCTACGAGCAGTACTTC. Translated: CASSSSGHRYEQYF.

This sequence joins TRBV14 and TRBJ2-7, with D perhaps TRBD1 or TRBD2 (5 bases each). V was shortened by 1 base and J by 5 bases, with 12 bases between the two germline ends. From germline, CDR1 is SGHDN and CDR2 FVKESK. The CDR3 length is 14 residues. The CDR3 DNA is TGTGCCAGCAGCCAAGCCTCCGGGACCCACGAGCAGTACTTC. Protein: CASSQASGTHEQYF.

The V gene is TRBV5-4, the J gene TRBJ2-7; TRBD1 matches 7 bases. Germline values: CDR1 SGHNT, CDR2 YYREEE (reference sequence). Trimming cost V 4 bases and J 5 bases; bases outside gene matches: 6. CDR3 size: 13 residues. The chain's CDR3 is CASSRGGADEQYF. The CDR3 DNA is TGTGCCAGCAGCCGAGGGGGCGCGGACGAGCAGTACTTC.

The chain couples TRBV7-6 to TRBJ2-1; D is unresolved. V lost 0 bases to trimming and J lost 5 bases, with 5 bases between them. Germline V gene sequence: CDR1 SGHVS, CDR2 FNYEAQ. There are 13 residues in the CDR3. The CDR3 DNA sequence: TGTGCCAGCAGCTTAGCTAGGGACAATGAGCAGTTCTTC. Translation gives CASSLARDNEQFF.

The CDR3 DNA reads TGTGCCAGCAGCTCGACTAGCGGGGGGTCCGGGGAGCTGTTTTTT. Residues: CASSSTSGGSGELFF. This sequence joins TRBV7-6 and TRBJ2-2; TRBD2 agrees at 13 bases. This CDR3 is built from 15 residues. The V and J ends lost 4 bases and 6 bases, in that order; junction bases with no gene match: 2. CDR1 is SGHVS, CDR2 FNYEAQ, per germline.

For the CDR3, the DNA is TGCGCCAGCAGCCAAGATTGGCCGGGACAGGGCTACGAGCAGTACTTC. Its protein is CASSQDWPGQGYEQYF. V and J are TRBV4-1 and TRBJ2-7; TRBD1 matches at 9 bases. The J segment lost 3 bases and the V segment lost 0 bases, leaving 6 bases of the junction unmatched. The CDR3 spans 16 residues. Germline lookup yields CDR1 MGHRA and CDR2 YSYEKL.

V usage is TRBV5-6 and J usage is TRBJ2-7, with D unresolved. Germline-derived CDR1 and CDR2 are SGHDT and YYEEEE. Trimming left V 0 bases short and J 3 bases short, with 10 bases between. The CDR3 sequence is 14 residues long. The CDR3 loop is CASSLAGRHYEQYF. CDR3 nucleotide sequence: TGTGCCAGCAGCTTGGCAGGCAGGCACTACGAGCAGTACTTC.

This clone was detected only a few times. The chain recombines TRBV19 with TRBJ1-6; D gene ambiguous. The V and J ends lost 0 bases and 13 bases respectively, with 10 bases between them. Germline lookup yields CDR1 LNHDA and CDR2 SQIVND (reference sequence). This CDR3 comprises 13 residues. The DNA of the CDR3 is TGTGCCAGTAGTATAGATCCCCGGGCCCCCCTCCACTTT. Translated: CASSIDPRAPLHF.

The chain employs TRBV4-1 and TRBJ2-1, with 7 bases that match TRBD2. Unmatched junction bases numbered 7, after V lost 1 base and J lost 4 bases. The CDR3 totals 16 residues. Germline assignment: CDR1 MGHRA and CDR2 YSYEKL. The CDR3 spells CASSQVTSGDYNEQFF. The DNA for the CDR3 is TGCGCCAGCAGCCAAGTAACCAGCGGGGATTACAATGAGCAGTTCTTC.

The rearrangement joins TRBV7-8 to TRBJ2-3; no firm D call. CDR1 and CDR2 from the germline V gene are SGHVS and FQNEAQ. V dropped 1 base and J dropped 3 bases, with 11 bases sitting between them. CDR3 length: 15 residues. CDR3 DNA sequence: TGTGCCAGCAGCTTAGGTCCGAGGCCGACAGATACGCAGTATTTT. It yields the protein CASSLGPRPTDTQYF.

The genes are TRBV10-2 and TRBJ2-3, with 8 bases aligning to TRBD2. Germline CDR1 WSHSY, CDR2 SAAADI. The V segment lost 1 base and the J segment 5 bases; nucleotides outside the gene matches: 5. The CDR3 extends over 15 amino acids. The CDR3 sequence: CASSELAGPGDTQYF. CDR3 in DNA: TGCGCCAGCAGTGAGTTAGCGGGGCCGGGAGATACGCAGTATTTT.

The count of this clone is one. V is TRBV7-2 and J is TRBJ1-5, with D hard to call. The CDR3 sequence is 13 residues long. Germline CDR1 SGHTA, CDR2 FQGNSA. V was shortened by 0 bases and J by 6 bases, with 6 bases between the two germline ends. In DNA form, the CDR3 reads TGTGCCAGCAGCTTAGCCAATAGTCAGCCCCAGCATTTT. Amino acids: CASSLANSQPQHF. The full variable domain, with the rest looked up from reference TRBV7-2 and TRBJ1-5, is GAGVSQSPSNKVTEKGKDVELRCDPISGHTALYWYRQSLGQGLEFLIYFQGNSAPDKSGLPSDRFSAERTGGSVSTLTIQRTQQEDSAVYLCASSLANSQPQHFGDGTRLSIL.

V gene TRBV6-1 combines with J gene TRBJ1-2; possible D gene TRBD1, 5 bases. The V end was cut by 8 bases, the J end by 10 bases, with 14 bases between. Germline V gene sequence: CDR1 MNHNS, CDR2 SASEGT. The CDR3 covers 11 residues. This CDR3 reads CASRDGWAYTF. The DNA of the CDR3 is TGTGCCAGCCGGGACGGTTGGGCCTACACCTTC.

The V call is TRBV11-2, the J call TRBJ1-1, with a possible D match to TRBD1 (5 bases). CDR1 SGHAT and CDR2 FQNNGV come from the germline V gene. This CDR3 has 14 amino acids. Trimming shortened V by 5 bases and J by 5 bases, and 15 bases separated the two germline ends. CDR3 DNA sequence: TGTGCCAGCAGCGAAGGGACGGGAGGGACTGAAGCTTTCTTT. This gives the protein CASSEGTGGTEAFF.

The chain employs TRBV19 and TRBJ2-7, with 8 bases fitting TRBD1. The CDR3 loop spans 13 amino acids. With V trimmed by 3 bases and J by 4 bases, 2 bases remained unmatched. CDR1 LNHDA and CDR2 SQIVND come from the germline V gene (reference sequence). The CDR3 coding sequence is TGTGCCAGTAGTATTTACAGGGGGTACGAGCAGTACTTC. Amino acids: CASSIYRGYEQYF. The full variable domain, rest sourced from reference TRBV19 and TRBJ2-7, is DGGITQSPKYLFRKEGQNVTLSCEQNLNHDAMYWYRQDPGQGLRLIYYSQIVNDFQKGDIAEGYSVSREKKESFPLTVTSAQKNPTAFYLCASSIYRGYEQYFGPGTRLTVT.

This chain connects TRBV5-1 to TRBJ1-5; TRBD1 might be the D (6 bases). V was shortened by 9 bases and J by 0 bases, with 25 bases between the two germline ends. Germline V gene sequence: CDR1 SGHRS, CDR2 YFSETQ. The CDR3 is made up of 18 amino acids. The CDR3 bases are TGCGCCATTTCCAGGGGCCCAGACAGGACCTTTAGCAATCAGCCCCAGCATTTT. It is translated as CAISRGPDRTFSNQPQHF. The entire variable domain, with the rest obtained from reference TRBV5-1 and TRBJ1-5, is as follows: KAGVTQTPRYLIKTRGQQVTLSCSPISGHRSVSWYQQTPGQGLQFLFEYFSETQRNKGNFPGRFSGRQFSNSRSEMNVSTLELGDSALYLCAISRGPDRTFSNQPQHFGDGTRLSIL.

The chain is built from TRBV11-2 and TRBJ2-7, with no clear D. This CDR3 region has 11 residues. The V and J ends lost 7 bases and 6 bases respectively, with 10 bases between them. Germline V gene data show CDR1 as SGHAT and CDR2 as FQNNGV. The CDR3 coding sequence is TGTGCCAGCACCGGAGACGGCGAGCAGTACTTC. Protein product: CASTGDGEQYF.

The rearrangement joins TRBV5-1 to TRBJ2-7, with D hard to call. The CDR3 is 14 residues long. V was shortened by 1 base and J by 2 bases, with 10 bases between the two germline ends. Germline lookup yields CDR1 SGHRS and CDR2 YFSETQ. CDR3 loop: CASSLRAQTYEQYF. The CDR3 region has the DNA TGCGCCAGCAGCTTGCGGGCACAAACCTACGAGCAGTACTTC.